This T cell receptor (beta chain) is from a study of blood T cell repertoires in COVID-19. About the study: The analysed material was cDNA or gDNA that came from T cells, B-cell-depleted T cells, or PBMCs.

Participants' reported clinical history set cohort assignment. Two negative PCRs, clearance, or symptom resolution characterized the recovered Cohort 3 donors. CDR1 is SGHKS and CDR2 is YYEKEE in the germline V gene (reference sequence). V lost 1 base, J lost 2 bases, and 3 bases stayed unmatched. CDR3 size: 15 residues. A few counts support this clone. Per the original methods: Amplification of reference gene primers provided the estimated nucleated cell counts. Assay: immunoSEQ multiplex PCR; the TCRdb copy retains only in-frame clones and omits some. From that table come the V and J calls and clone size; the DNA was used to work out D and trimming. This table has some 230,000 clones, 82% appearing once.

This sequence joins TRBV5-5 and TRBJ2-7, with 10 bases fitting TRBD2. The sequenced sample was PBMCs or T cells enriched from blood (not recorded which). The TCR originated in a man aged 35 to 55 who had recovered from COVID-19. CDR3 coding DNA: TGTGCCAGCAGCTTGTTAACTAGCGGGACCTACGAGCAGTACTTC. Protein sequence: CASSLLTSGTYEQYF.